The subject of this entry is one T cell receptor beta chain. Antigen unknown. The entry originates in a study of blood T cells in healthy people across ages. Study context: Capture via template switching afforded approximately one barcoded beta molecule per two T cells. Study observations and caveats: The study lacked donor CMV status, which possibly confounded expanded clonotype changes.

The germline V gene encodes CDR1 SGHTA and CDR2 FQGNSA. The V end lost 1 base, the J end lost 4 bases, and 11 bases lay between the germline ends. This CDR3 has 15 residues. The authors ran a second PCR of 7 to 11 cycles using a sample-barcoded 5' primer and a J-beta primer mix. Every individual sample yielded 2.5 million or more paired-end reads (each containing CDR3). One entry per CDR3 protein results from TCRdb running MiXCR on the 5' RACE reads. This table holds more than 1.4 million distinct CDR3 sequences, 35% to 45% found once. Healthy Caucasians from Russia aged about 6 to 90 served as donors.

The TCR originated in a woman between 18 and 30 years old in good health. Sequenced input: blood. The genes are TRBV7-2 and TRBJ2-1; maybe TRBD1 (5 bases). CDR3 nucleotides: TGTGCCAGCAGCTTAGAAGGGCCAGGGTACAATGAGCAGTTCTTC. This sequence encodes CASSLEGPGYNEQFF. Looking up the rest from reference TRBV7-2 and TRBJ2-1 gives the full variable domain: GAGVSQSPSNKVTEKGKDVELRCDPISGHTALYWYRQSLGQGLEFLIYFQGNSAPDKSGLPSDRFSAERTGGSVSTLTIQRTQQEDSAVYLCASSLEGPGYNEQFFGPGTRLTVL.